This TCR beta chain was recorded in a study of CD8 T cells in Susac syndrome. Overall study: Within the group of sequenced Susac syndrome patients, more than five had active disease and eight were in remission.

The germline gives CDR1 DFQATT, CDR2 SNEGSKA (reference sequence). V lost 3 bases to trimming and J lost 0 bases, with 17 bases between them. The length of the CDR3 is 17 residues. A quantity of about 0.5 to 1 ug RNA underwent reverse transcription using random hexamers. Amplification of TCR beta CDR3 by immunoSEQ multiplex PCR spanned 54 Vbeta and 13 Jbeta. Using its own MiXCR run on the immunoSEQ multiplex PCR reads, TCRdb lists one record per CDR3 protein. The repertoire holds hundreds of thousands of distinct CDR3 sequences, 90% to 97% seen once, with 0.1% in the top ten. J is TRBJ1-4 and V is TRBV20-1; D is unclear. Sequenced: CD4+ T cells from PBMCs. This TCR was sampled from a human donor with Susac syndrome. In DNA, the CDR3 is TGCAGTGCTAGGCATTTGGGGATCCTTCCAACTAATGAAAAACTGTTTTTT. It translates to CSARHLGILPTNEKLFF.